The T cell receptor beta chain under discussion was sequenced for a study of cytomegalovirus exposure and HLA in healthy donors. Findings and limits, study-wide: The authors later linked a missense DCLRE1C variant to TCR beta V- and J-gene trimming.

PCR amplification relied on 60 Vbeta primers (plus 13 Jbeta primers). Clones were read by immunoSEQ multiplex PCR, and TCRdb kept only the in-frame ones, dropping some. Recorded for this sample: some 120,000 clones. Concerning this clone: The antigen is unknown.

Donors counted as nominally healthy when sampled, yet unrecorded immune exposures were likely. Germline CDR1 reads MNHEY; CDR2 reads SMNVEV (reference sequence). The CDR3 has 15 amino acids. This chain links TRBV27 with TRBJ2-5; TRBD2 aligns across 11 bases. The J call is doubtful: the DNA matches TRBJ2-7 better. The specimen sequenced was PBMCs. This clonotype was sampled from a man aged 25 to 40 in good health and CMV-seronegative. CDR3 in DNA: TGTGCCAGCAGGATAACTAGCGGGAGTACGTACGAGCAGTACTTC. The encoded protein is CASRITSGSTYEQYF.